This T cell receptor beta chain appears in the sequencing data of a study of cytomegalovirus exposure and HLA in healthy donors. The PCR was carried out with 60 Vbeta primers and 13 Jbeta primers. TCRdb keeps only in-frame clones here, not all; method: immunoSEQ multiplex PCR. The top ten clones hold roughly 16% of a sample with about 92,000 clones, approximately 71% of them seen once. Study-wide findings and caveats: The authors enumerated under 200 TCR beta chains as linked to cytomegalovirus. Other equally common chains were less clonally expanded than HLA-associated TCR beta chains, a later analysis showed.

Note on this clone: What it binds is unknown.

The CDR3 covers 12 residues. V was cut by 2 bases and J by 9 bases, with 8 bases left in between. CDR1 MNHNY and CDR2 SVGAGI come from the germline V gene (reference sequence). This chain joins TRBV6-6 and TRBJ2-4; no reliable D call. The sample was PBMCs. The receptor was derived from a woman aged 18-30 years in good health and CMV-seropositive. The CDR3 DNA sequence: TGTGCCAGCAGTTACCGGGTAGTCATTCAGTACTTC. Residues: CASSYRVVIQYF.